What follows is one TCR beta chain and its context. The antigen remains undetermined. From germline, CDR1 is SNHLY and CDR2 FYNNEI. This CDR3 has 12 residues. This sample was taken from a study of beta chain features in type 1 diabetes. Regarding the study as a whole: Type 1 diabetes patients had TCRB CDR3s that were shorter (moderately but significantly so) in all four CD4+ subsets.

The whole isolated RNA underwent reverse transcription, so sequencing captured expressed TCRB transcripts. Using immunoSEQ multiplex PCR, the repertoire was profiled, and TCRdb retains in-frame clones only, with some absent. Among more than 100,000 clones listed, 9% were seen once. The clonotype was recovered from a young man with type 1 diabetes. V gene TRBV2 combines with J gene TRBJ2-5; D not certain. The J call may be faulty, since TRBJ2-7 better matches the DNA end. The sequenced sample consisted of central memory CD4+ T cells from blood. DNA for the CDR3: TGTGCCATCGACACTGACCCCTACGAGCAGTACTTC. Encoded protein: CAIDTDPYEQYF.